This T cell receptor beta chain comes out of a study of cytomegalovirus exposure and HLA in healthy donors. Broader study findings: The authors later found TCR association rates varying by HLA locus, with DRB1 most and HLA-C fewest.

This CDR3 has 19 residues. The V and J ends lost 4 bases and 0 bases respectively, with 24 bases between them. Germline V gene lookup returns CDR1 SGHDN and CDR2 FVKESK. The PCR ran on 60 Vbeta and 13 Jbeta primers. The protocol was immunoSEQ multiplex PCR, while the TCRdb copy is restricted to in-frame clones and leaves out a portion. This sample yields about 160,000 clones, of which more than 65% are seen a single time; around 1.3% belongs to the top ten. With regard to this clone: The target antigen is unknown.

The sequencing input was PBMCs. This sequence joins TRBV14 and TRBJ1-1; D gene ambiguous. The sequence was collected from a woman between 50 and 59 years old in good health and CMV-seronegative. The CDR3 here is CASSPVSGLAAVLNTEAFF. CDR3 sequence (DNA): TGTGCCAGCAGCCCCGTCAGCGGTTTGGCGGCCGTATTGAACACTGAAGCTTTCTTT.